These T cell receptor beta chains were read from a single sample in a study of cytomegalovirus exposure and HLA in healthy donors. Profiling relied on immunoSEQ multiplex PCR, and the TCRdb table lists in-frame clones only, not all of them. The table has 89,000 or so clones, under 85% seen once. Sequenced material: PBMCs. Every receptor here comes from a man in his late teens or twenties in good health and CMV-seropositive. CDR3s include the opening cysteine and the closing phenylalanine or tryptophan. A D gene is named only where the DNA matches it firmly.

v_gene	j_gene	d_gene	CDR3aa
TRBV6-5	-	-	CASRSLSGQAYEQYF
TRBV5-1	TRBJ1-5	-	CASSEGTSNQPQHF
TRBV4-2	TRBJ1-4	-	CASSQVRFEEKLFF
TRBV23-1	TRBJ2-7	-	CASSLAQYEQYF
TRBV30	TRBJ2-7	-	CAWSVPTGAYEQYF
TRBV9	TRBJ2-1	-	CASSARLGGGAYNEQFF
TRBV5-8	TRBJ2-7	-	CASSLASGPNPYEQYF
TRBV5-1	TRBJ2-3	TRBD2	CASRIAGVRDTQYF
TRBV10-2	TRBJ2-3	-	CASSRGETDTQYF
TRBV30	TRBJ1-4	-	CAWSTQREEKLFF
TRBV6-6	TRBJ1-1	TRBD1	CASSLRTGKAFF
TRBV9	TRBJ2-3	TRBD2	CASSVVSGGTDTQYF
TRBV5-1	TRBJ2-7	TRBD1	CASSLSVGTGYEQYF
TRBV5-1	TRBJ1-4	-	CASAGPTNEKLFF
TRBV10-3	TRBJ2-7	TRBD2	CAISESAGSSYEQYF
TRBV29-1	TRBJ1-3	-	CSVDEGLPGNTIYF
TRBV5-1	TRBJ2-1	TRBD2	CASSLGAGGGNEQFF
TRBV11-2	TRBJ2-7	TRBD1	CASSTGTGSYEQYF
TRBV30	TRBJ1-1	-	CAWSVQAAGTEAFF
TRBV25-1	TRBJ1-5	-	CASSPQGSNQPQHF
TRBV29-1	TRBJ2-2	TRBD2	CSVTSLSGGVSNTGELFF
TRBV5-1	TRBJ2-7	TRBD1	CASQPGQGAYEQYF
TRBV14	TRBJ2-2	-	CASSPFTGELFF
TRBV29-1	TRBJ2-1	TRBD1	CSVWTGENNEQFF
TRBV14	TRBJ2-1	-	CASSQDWFGVAVNNEQFF
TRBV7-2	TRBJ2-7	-	CASSLGANSAYEQYF